Below, 32 T cell receptor beta chains from the same sample are listed, as sequenced in a study of regulatory T cells in long-lasting Graves disease. Time point: newly diagnosed GD, antithyroid drugs for less than 3 months. Extracted PBMC RNA gave rise to the TCR library. CDR3 regions were amplified by Arm-PCR using iRepertoire HTBI primers to build TCR beta libraries. MiXCR was run by TCRdb on the multiplex PCR reads, yielding one entry per CDR3 protein. The table lists a few hundred thousand distinct CDR3 sequences, 16% of them singletons, with about 23% in the top ten. The same data also went into a second study, on T cells in Graves' hyperthyroidism and ophthalmopathy.

Sequencing used peripheral blood mononuclear cells (PBMCs), obtained at new diagnosis, from a patient treated with antithyroid drugs. These receptor sequences come from a young woman with Graves disease.

This clonotype has only a few counts. The CDR3 DNA sequence: TGTGCCAGCTCACCCTTAGACTCTGGAAACACCATATATTTT. Its translation: CASSPLDSGNTIYF. The chain joins TRBV18 to TRBJ1-3; no reliable D call. V shed 3 bases and J shed 0 bases, with 6 bases lying between them. Germline V CDR1 and CDR2: KGHSH, LQKENI. The CDR3 loop spans 14 amino acids.

The chain uses TRBV30 and TRBJ1-4; the D gene is possibly TRBD1 (5 bases). V lost 0 bases, J lost 8 bases, and 19 bases lay in between. The CDR3 runs to 16 residues. Germline V lookup: CDR1 GTSNPN, CDR2 SVGIG (reference sequence). CDR3 sequence reads: CAWSVEGPWLGEKLFF. The DNA for the CDR3 is TGTGCCTGGAGTGTAGAGGGGCCCTGGCTGGGGGAAAAACTGTTTTTT.

The rearrangement uses TRBV20-1 and TRBJ2-2, with 9 bases identical to TRBD2. The CDR3 length is 13 residues. The V gene end was trimmed by 6 bases and the J gene end by 7 bases; junction bases not matched to a gene: 6. Germline V gene lookup returns CDR1 DFQATT and CDR2 SNEGSKA (reference sequence). The CDR3 DNA is TGCAGTGCGGCTAGCGGGACTTTCGGGGAGCTGTTTTTT. As protein: CSAASGTFGELFF.

The V call is TRBV6-9, the J call TRBJ2-3; 7 nucleotides line up with TRBD2. Trimming cost V 3 bases and J 9 bases; bases outside gene matches: 6. The CDR3 is 13 amino acids. In germline, CDR1 is MNHGY, CDR2 SVAAGI. The CDR3 bases are TGTGCCAGCAGTTACTTTGGGGGGGACACGCAGTATTTT. Encoded protein: CASSYFGGDTQYF.

At least ten counts were recorded for this clonotype. The gene calls are TRBV27 and TRBJ2-5; perhaps TRBD1 as D (6 bases). CDR3 size: 14 residues. V dropped 6 bases and J dropped 5 bases, with 16 bases sitting between them. CDR1 and CDR2 from the germline V gene are MNHEY and SMNVEV (reference sequence). The DNA of the CDR3 is TGTGCCAGCAGCACCCTCTCAGGGGTGGAGACCCAGTACTTC. Its protein product is CASSTLSGVETQYF.

This clonotype was recorded at least ten times. This sequence joins TRBV6-5 and TRBJ2-2, with D possibly being TRBD1 or TRBD2 (5 bases each). The CDR3 loop spans 14 amino acids. The germline V gene encodes CDR1 MNHEY and CDR2 SVGAGI. The ends were cut back, 2 bases at V and 8 bases at J, with 12 bases in the middle. This CDR3 is CASSYEGRSGELFF. Written as DNA, the CDR3 is TGTGCCAGCAGTTACGAGGGGAGAAGTGGGGAGCTGTTTTTT.

This clonotype occurred many times. The chain joins TRBV20-1 to TRBJ2-3, with unresolved D. The CDR3 runs 11 residues. The V gene lost 5 bases and the J gene lost 10 bases, with 13 bases spanning the gap. Germline CDR1 reads DFQATT; CDR2 reads SNEGSKA (reference sequence). In DNA form, the CDR3 reads TGCAGTGCTTGGACCCAACTCGCGCAGTATTTT. Protein product: CSAWTQLAQYF.

This clonotype was seen ten or more times. The chain is built from TRBV20-1 and TRBJ2-3; TRBD2 is a possible D gene (5 bases). The CDR3 is made up of 14 amino acids. Trimming removed 6 bases at V and 4 bases at J, with 17 bases between. Looked up from germline, CDR1 is DFQATT and CDR2 is SNEGSKA (reference sequence). CDR3 protein: CSANPANSADTQYF. The CDR3 bases are TGCAGTGCAAATCCGGCCAATAGCGCAGATACGCAGTATTTT.

This clonotype was seen at least ten times. The chain employs TRBV7-8 and TRBJ2-7; TRBD1 agrees at 8 bases. This CDR3 has 14 amino acids. The V gene's germline CDR1 is SGHVS and CDR2 FQNEAQ. V lost 8 bases to trimming and J lost 0 bases; unmatched junction nucleotides: 6. CDR3 nucleotides: TGTGCCAGCTCACTGGACAGGGCCTCCTACGAGCAGTACTTC. As protein: CASSLDRASYEQYF.

This clonotype was detected many times. The chain carries TRBV13 and TRBJ2-7, with D uncertain. This CDR3 contains 13 residues. CDR1 is PRHDT, CDR2 FYEKMQ, per germline (reference sequence). Trimming cost V 0 bases and J 4 bases, with 7 bases left between them. The CDR3 DNA follows: TGTGCCAGCAGCTTAGGCAAGAATTACGAGCAGTACTTC. Its protein product is CASSLGKNYEQYF.

The chain has TRBV20-1 and TRBJ1-5; TRBD1 agrees at 7 bases. Germline V gene data show CDR1 as DFQATT and CDR2 as SNEGSKA (reference sequence). J gave up 9 bases and V 3 bases, and 14 bases lay outside the gene matches. The CDR3 sequence is 15 residues long. CDR3 nucleotides: TGCAGTGCTAGGGGGGGGACAGTCCCCAACGGGCCCCAGCATTTT. Protein sequence: CSARGGTVPNGPQHF.

This clonotype appeared a single time. The V gene is TRBV27, the J gene TRBJ2-1; possible D gene TRBD2, 6 bases. Germline V gene data show CDR1 as MNHEY and CDR2 as SMNVEV (reference sequence). The germline V and J ends were trimmed by 5 bases and 3 bases, with 11 bases remaining between them. CDR3 length: 14 residues. The CDR3 bases are TGTGCCAGCAGTAGGCTAGCGTTCTACAATGAGCAGTTCTTC. Translating it yields CASSRLAFYNEQFF.

This clonotype was seen ten or more times. The rearrangement joins TRBV28 to TRBJ1-1; D call uncertain. This CDR3 is 15 amino acids long. Deletions cut 5 bases from V and 0 bases from J, with 13 bases between. The V gene's germline CDR1 is MDHEN and CDR2 SYDVKM. The CDR3 here is CASSGWTDLNTEAFF. CDR3 sequence (DNA): TGTGCCAGCAGTGGCTGGACGGACCTGAACACTGAAGCTTTCTTT.

This clonotype was found a few times. The chain links TRBV25-1 to TRBJ2-1; the D gene is possibly TRBD2 (5 bases). CDR1 and CDR2 (germline): MGHDK, SYGVNS. The CDR3 extends over 17 amino acids. The ends were cut back, 3 bases at V and 2 bases at J, with 17 bases in the middle. CDR3 region: CASSEPDRAGPYNEQFF. CDR3 nucleotide sequence: TGTGCCAGCAGTGAGCCCGATCGGGCGGGCCCCTACAATGAGCAGTTCTTC.

This clonotype was seen repeatedly, ten times or more. The V and J genes are TRBV7-2 and TRBJ2-1, with 9 bases that match TRBD1. The CDR3 is made up of 13 amino acids. Unmatched junction bases numbered 10, after V lost 5 bases and J lost 14 bases. Germline CDR1 is SGHTA and CDR2 is FQGNSA. CDR3 in DNA: TGTGCCAGCAGCCCCGGGACAGGGCATGGGGAGTTCTTC. Encoded protein: CASSPGTGHGEFF.

This clonotype was picked up many times. This rearrangement joins TRBV5-1 to TRBJ2-7, with TRBD2 identical over 11 bases. There are 15 residues in the CDR3. The trim removed 4 bases at V and 1 base at J, leaving 4 bases unmatched. Germline loops: CDR1 SGHRS, CDR2 YFSETQ. Here the CDR3 reads CASSPLAGVSYEQYF. In nucleotides, the CDR3 is TGCGCCAGCAGCCCACTAGCGGGAGTTTCCTACGAGCAGTACTTC.

This clonotype was detected many times. V usage is TRBV30 and J usage is TRBJ1-2, with 7 bases aligning to TRBD1. V trimming: 4 bases; J trimming: 4 bases; junction bases outside the gene matches: 3. The CDR3 sequence is 12 residues long. The germline CDR1 and CDR2 sequences are GTSNPN and SVGIG (reference sequence). The CDR3 nucleotides read TGTGCCTGGACGACAGGGAGCTATGGCTACACCTTC. Protein: CAWTTGSYGYTF.

Many counts were recorded for this clonotype. The chain uses TRBV7-2 and TRBJ1-2; perhaps TRBD1 as D (5 bases). This CDR3 has 12 amino acids. Germline loops: CDR1 SGHTA, CDR2 FQGNSA. V was clipped by 5 bases and J by 7 bases, with 11 bases between them. The CDR3 sequence is CASSQRQRGYTF. The CDR3 DNA sequence: TGTGCCAGCAGCCAAAGACAGCGTGGCTACACCTTC.

The chain combines TRBV6-2 or TRBV6-3 with TRBJ2-1; 7 nucleotides align to TRBD1. Per the germline V gene, CDR1 is MNHEY and CDR2 is SVGEGT. After removal of 0 bases from V and 7 bases from J, the junction contained 9 bases not matched to a gene. CDR3 length: 16 amino acids. As DNA, the CDR3 is TGTGCCAGCAGTTACTCCTCCCAGGGGGTCCAGAATGAGCAGTTCTTC. Translation gives CASSYSSQGVQNEQFF.

Points on this clonotype: A single base separates this from a much larger clone, so it may be a read error. This rearrangement joins TRBV11-3 to TRBJ2-1; 8 nucleotides agree with TRBD2. The J call may not be correct, given that the DNA end is closer to TRBJ2-7. Germline values: CDR1 SGHNT, CDR2 YENEEA. The CDR3 loop spans 14 amino acids. The DNA of the CDR3 is TGTGCCAGCAGCTTAGGGCTAGCGGGCCATGAGCAGTACTTC. Translated: CASSLGLAGHEQYF.

Written as DNA, the CDR3 is TGTGCCAGTACTCCGTCAGCTAGCACAGATACGCAGTATTTT. It encodes CASTPSASTDTQYF. The V and J genes are TRBV19 and TRBJ2-3, with D uncertain. Germline CDR1 and CDR2: LNHDA and SQIVND (reference sequence). Trimming removed 7 bases at V and 0 bases at J, with 11 bases between. The CDR3 totals 14 residues.

The genes are TRBV4-1 and TRBJ2-7, with 12 bases fitting TRBD2. The CDR3 is made up of 17 amino acids. CDR1 and CDR2 from the germline V gene are MGHRA and YSYEKL. V trimming: 1 base; J trimming: 0 bases; junction bases outside the gene matches: 4. The CDR3 sequence: CASSQGTSGTVSYEQYF. Here the CDR3 DNA reads TGCGCCAGCAGCCAAGGGACTAGCGGGACCGTCTCCTACGAGCAGTACTTC.

V and J are TRBV11-2 and TRBJ2-2, with 9 bases matching TRBD1. The CDR3 has 19 amino acids. With V trimmed by 5 bases and J by 6 bases, 19 bases remained unmatched. Looked up from germline, CDR1 is SGHAT and CDR2 is FQNNGV. The CDR3 region is CASSPGTGQVKVTAGELFF. The CDR3 bases are TGTGCCAGCAGCCCAGGGACAGGGCAGGTCAAAGTCACGGCCGGGGAGCTGTTTTTT.

In this sample, this clonotype turned up many times. V and J are TRBV27 and TRBJ2-7; 12 bases are a match to TRBD2. V shed 5 bases, J shed 4 bases, and the junction held 6 bases outside the gene matches. Looked up from germline, CDR1 is MNHEY and CDR2 is SMNVEV (reference sequence). The CDR3 totals 15 residues. Here the CDR3 DNA reads TGTGCCAGCAGTGAGACTAGCGGGAGTCAGTACGAGCAGTACTTC. Its translation: CASSETSGSQYEQYF.

The table lists this clonotype with many counts. V and J are TRBV20-1 and TRBJ2-5; TRBD1 agrees at 8 bases. Germline values: CDR1 DFQATT, CDR2 SNEGSKA (reference sequence). J gave up 2 bases and V 3 bases, and 11 bases lay outside the gene matches. The CDR3 has 16 residues. CDR3 nucleotides: TGCAGTGCTAGTTCGGACAGGGCCGCCGGGCAAGAGACCCAGTACTTC. Its protein is CSASSDRAAGQETQYF.

The rearrangement links TRBV24-1 to TRBJ2-5; possible D gene TRBD1, 5 bases. In germline, CDR1 is KGHDR, CDR2 SFDVKD. The CDR3 is 13 amino acids. The V gene lost 6 bases and the J gene lost 5 bases, with 12 bases spanning the gap. CDR3 nucleotides: TGTGCCACCAGTAGTAGGGGCGGTGAGACCCAGTACTTC. Residues: CATSSRGGETQYF.

CDR3 protein: CASSVFEAPAYNEQFF. DNA for the CDR3: TGTGCCAGCAGCGTGTTCGAGGCCCCCGCCTACAATGAGCAGTTCTTC. The chain links TRBV9 to TRBJ2-1; no clear D gene. Trimming pared 2 bases from V and 2 bases from J, leaving 14 bases between. The CDR3 loop spans 16 amino acids. Germline lookup yields CDR1 SGDLS and CDR2 YYNGEE.

The V and J genes are TRBV12-3 or TRBV12-4 and TRBJ2-2, with no clear D. The CDR3 sequence is 15 residues long. The V gene lost 6 bases and the J gene lost 8 bases, with 19 bases spanning the gap. DNA of the CDR3: TGTGCCAGCAGGGGCGGTTTCTCCGGATCTGGGGAGCTGTTTTTT. Protein: CASRGGFSGSGELFF.

This clonotype was seen at least ten times. This sequence joins TRBV20-1 and TRBJ2-7, with 8 positions matching TRBD1. The V gene end was trimmed by 6 bases and the J gene end by 6 bases; junction bases not matched to a gene: 7. Germline V gene lookup returns CDR1 DFQATT and CDR2 SNEGSKA (reference sequence). The CDR3 covers 12 residues. The CDR3 loop is CSADGTGGEQYF. The DNA for the CDR3 is TGCAGTGCGGACGGGACAGGAGGCGAGCAGTACTTC.

This clonotype was recorded at least ten times. V and J are TRBV4-1 and TRBJ1-3, with D tentatively TRBD1 (6 bases). V lost 5 bases to trimming and J lost 0 bases, with 17 bases between them. Germline V lookup: CDR1 MGHRA, CDR2 YSYEKL. There are 17 residues in the CDR3. CDR3 bases: TGCGCCAGCAGCATAACGACAGGACTCGCCTCTGGAAACACCATATATTTT. Amino acids: CASSITTGLASGNTIYF.

This clonotype was detected only a few times. The chain links TRBV19 to TRBJ2-3; 10 positions agree with TRBD2. The CDR3 extends over 18 amino acids. Germline V lookup: CDR1 LNHDA, CDR2 SQIVND (reference sequence). Trimming took 3 bases from V and 1 from J; bases not matched to a gene: 10. As DNA, the CDR3 is TGTGCCAGTAGTATTGCTAGCGGGAGCTATAGGGGCACAGATACGCAGTATTTT. Translation: CASSIASGSYRGTDTQYF.

The chain recombines TRBV20-1 with TRBJ2-1, with 10 nucleotides matching TRBD1. The CDR3 is 15 amino acids. The V gene end was trimmed by 5 bases and the J gene end by 7 bases; junction bases not matched to a gene: 11. The germline V gene has CDR1 DFQATT and CDR2 SNEGSKA (reference sequence). The CDR3 loop reads CSAPDRGQNTNEQFF. The CDR3 bases are TGCAGTGCTCCAGACAGGGGGCAGAACACGAATGAGCAGTTCTTC.